The present entry profiles one T cell receptor (beta chain) with its context. Antigen unknown. This sample is part of a study of shared clonotypes between healthy human individuals. The V segment lost 4 bases and the J segment 3 bases; nucleotides outside the gene matches: 8. CDR3 length: 15 residues. Germline CDR1 is SGHRS and CDR2 is YFSETQ. Measured with immunoSEQ multiplex PCR; TCRdb has only the in-frame clones, and not every one. The repertoire consists of 2 million to 2.5 million clones, with 85% to 95% occurring once and the leading ten covering 0.39%. Study-wide results and caveats: It was the non-shared clonotypes that had lower generation probabilities than clonotypes shared by all four donors. Sequencing depth was predicted to influence how clonotypes are shared among donors. Sampling included only blood; tissue repertoires likely differ.

The chain has TRBV5-1 and TRBJ2-7, with 9 positions matching TRBD1. The sample taken for sequencing was naive CD4+ T cells from PBMCs. Subset noted: CD45RA+ positively selected. The receptor was isolated from a man between 18 and 35 years old in good health. Some clones in this sample may be carry-over from other donors' samples. In DNA form, the CDR3 reads TGCGCCAGCAGCCCTGGCCGGGGACAGGGCTACGAGCAGTACTTC. Its protein product is CASSPGRGQGYEQYF.